These 30 T cell receptor beta chains were all obtained from the same sample, sequenced in a study of blood T cell repertoires in COVID-19. The protocol was immunoSEQ multiplex PCR, while the TCRdb copy is restricted to in-frame clones and leaves out a portion. The repertoire holds over 250,000 clones, with approximately 90% as singletons. The material sequenced was peripheral blood. These receptors all come from a woman aged 60 to 75 with acute or convalescent COVID-19.

The chain links TRBV2 to TRBJ2-2, with unresolved D. The CDR3 totals 14 residues. The germline V gene has CDR1 SNHLY and CDR2 FYNNEI. The V and J ends lost 3 bases and 2 bases respectively, with 7 bases between them. The CDR3 bases are TGTGCCAGCAGTGACAAGCCTAACACCGGGGAGCTGTTTTTT. Translating gives CASSDKPNTGELFF.

The chain couples TRBV9 to TRBJ2-2, with 10 positions matching TRBD1. Germline V gene lookup returns CDR1 SGDLS and CDR2 YYNGEE. The V segment lost 3 bases and the J segment 5 bases; nucleotides outside the gene matches: 4. The length of the CDR3 is 15 residues. The CDR3 reads CASSAGTGETGELFF. The CDR3 DNA sequence: TGTGCCAGCAGCGCCGGGACAGGGGAAACCGGGGAGCTGTTTTTT. The full variable domain, in which reference TRBV9 and TRBJ2-2 provide the parts outside the CDR3, is DSGVTQTPKHLITATGQRVTLRCSPRSGDLSVYWYQQSLDQGLQFLIQYYNGEERAKGNILERFSAQQFPDLHSELNLSSLELGDSALYFCASSAGTGETGELFFGEGSRLTVL.

The J gene is TRBJ1-1, the V gene TRBV11-2, with D hard to call. V lost 5 bases and J lost 1, with 8 bases in between. The CDR3 spans 13 residues. Per the germline V gene, CDR1 is SGHAT and CDR2 is FQNNGV. The CDR3 coding sequence is TGTGCCAGCAGCCTCTCTCGGAACACTGAAGCTTTCTTT. Translating it yields CASSLSRNTEAFF.

This clone occurred a few times. The genes are TRBV6-2 or TRBV6-3 and TRBJ1-6; perhaps TRBD1 as D (6 bases). With 2 bases removed from V and 4 bases from J, the gap between germline ends came to 12 bases. The CDR3 is 16 residues long. From germline, CDR1 is MNHEY and CDR2 SVGEGT. CDR3 region: CASSYRTAPYNSPLHF. The CDR3 nucleotides are TGTGCCAGCAGTTACCGGACAGCTCCGTATAATTCACCCCTCCACTTT.

The gene calls are TRBV4-1 and TRBJ1-6; D uncertain. Trimming took 5 bases from V and 6 from J, leaving 17 bases between them. The germline V gene encodes CDR1 MGHRA and CDR2 YSYEKL. The CDR3 is 16 residues long. For the CDR3, the DNA is TGCGCCAGCAGCTACCCCGCGAGGGAAGGTAATTCACCCCTCCACTTT. Translated: CASSYPAREGNSPLHF.

Regarding this clone: This sample includes further DNA sequences coding for the same CDR3. The chain joins TRBV9 to TRBJ2-1; TRBD2 matches 11 bases. Trimming removed 3 bases from V and 4 bases from J; junction bases left unmatched: 3. This CDR3 comprises 15 residues. From germline, CDR1 is SGDLS and CDR2 YYNGEE. For the CDR3, the DNA is TGTGCCAGCAGCGCGCTAGCGGGAGGTTACAATGAGCAGTTCTTC. It is translated as CASSALAGGYNEQFF. The full variable domain, completed using reference TRBV9 and TRBJ2-1, is DSGVTQTPKHLITATGQRVTLRCSPRSGDLSVYWYQQSLDQGLQFLIQYYNGEERAKGNILERFSAQQFPDLHSELNLSSLELGDSALYFCASSALAGGYNEQFFGPGTRLTVL.

The CDR3 DNA reads as TGTGCCAGCAGCCCGGAAGGCCAGGGAGATACGCAGTATTTT. Amino acids: CASSPEGQGDTQYF. This rearrangement joins TRBV9 to TRBJ2-3; TRBD1 is a possible D gene (5 bases). In germline, CDR1 is SGDLS, CDR2 YYNGEE. Trimming shortened V by 4 bases and J by 5 bases, and 14 bases separated the two germline ends. The CDR3 length is 14 residues. Full variable domain (rest looked up from reference TRBV9 and TRBJ2-3): DSGVTQTPKHLITATGQRVTLRCSPRSGDLSVYWYQQSLDQGLQFLIQYYNGEERAKGNILERFSAQQFPDLHSELNLSSLELGDSALYFCASSPEGQGDTQYFGPGTRLTVL.

V usage is TRBV5-6 and J usage is TRBJ2-7; TRBD2 might be the D (5 bases). Looked up from germline, CDR1 is SGHDT and CDR2 is YYEEEE. The V and J ends lost 4 bases and 0 bases respectively, with 17 bases between them. The length of the CDR3 is 16 residues. CDR3 residues: CASSDPRRLSSYEQYF. CDR3 sequence (DNA): TGTGCCAGCAGCGACCCCCGGAGGCTGAGCTCCTACGAGCAGTACTTC. The full variable domain, in which reference TRBV5-6 and TRBJ2-7 provide the parts outside the CDR3, is DAGVTQSPTHLIKTRGQQVTLRCSPKSGHDTVSWYQQALGQGPQFIFQYYEEEERQRGNFPDRFSGHQFPNYSSELNVNALLLGDSALYLCASSDPRRLSSYEQYFGPGTRLTVT.

V and J are TRBV12-3 or TRBV12-4 and TRBJ2-5; no clear D. This CDR3 region has 12 residues. Trimming removed 5 bases from V and 4 bases from J, with 8 bases in between. This CDR3 reads CASSQVRETQYF. The CDR3 nucleotides are TGTGCCAGCAGTCAGGTTCGAGAGACCCAGTACTTC.

In DNA, the CDR3 is TGTGCCAGCAGTGATACGGGAGTTGGCTACACCTTC. This translates into CASSDTGVGYTF. The chain couples TRBV2 to TRBJ1-2; no reliable D call. Trimming pared 3 bases from V and 7 bases from J, leaving 9 bases between. The CDR3 has 12 amino acids. Looked up from germline, CDR1 is SNHLY and CDR2 is FYNNEI. Looking up the rest from reference TRBV2 and TRBJ1-2 gives the full variable domain: EPEVTQTPSHQVTQMGQEVILRCVPISNHLYFYWYRQILGQKVEFLVSFYNNEISEKSEIFDDQFSVERPDGSNFTLKIRSTKLEDSAMYFCASSDTGVGYTFGSGTRLTVV.

The V gene is TRBV28, the J gene TRBJ2-5, with 12 bases identical to TRBD1. The V gene's germline CDR1 is MDHEN and CDR2 SYDVKM. CDR3 length equals 16 residues. Losses at the gene ends were 2 bases for V and 5 bases for J; bases not matched to a gene: 6. The CDR3 coding sequence is TGTGCCAGCAGTTTAGGGGGGACAGGGGGCCGGGAGACCCAGTACTTC. Protein sequence: CASSLGGTGGRETQYF.

The chain combines TRBV5-1 with TRBJ1-6, with 7 bases that match TRBD1. Germline V gene sequence: CDR1 SGHRS, CDR2 YFSETQ. V lost 4 bases and J lost 7; bases outside the gene matches: 5. CDR3 length equals 14 residues. As DNA, the CDR3 is TGCGCCAGCAGCCGGGACAGCGGAAATTCACCCCTCCACTTT. As protein: CASSRDSGNSPLHF.

This sequence joins TRBV30 and TRBJ1-5, with a possible D match to TRBD1 (5 bases). V gave up 1 base and J gave up 3 bases, with 13 bases separating them. This CDR3 comprises 15 residues. CDR1 GTSNPN and CDR2 SVGIG come from the germline V gene (reference sequence). The CDR3, as DNA: TGTGCCTGGAGTGGGATGGCGGGACTCAATCAGCCCCAGCATTTT. Translated, it gives CAWSGMAGLNQPQHF.

Comment on this clone: At the DNA level, this CDR3 is encoded by other sequences in the same sample as well. This chain uses TRBV18 with TRBJ1-2; 7 bases match TRBD1. Germline V gene sequence: CDR1 KGHSH, CDR2 LQKENI. This CDR3 is 13 amino acids long. V lost 3 bases, J lost 4 bases, and 2 bases stayed unmatched. The CDR3, as DNA: TGTGCCAGCTCACCGGACAGGTCCTATGGCTACACCTTC. Amino acid sequence: CASSPDRSYGYTF.

This chain connects TRBV6-1 to TRBJ2-2; D is possibly TRBD1 (5 bases). The CDR3 covers 15 residues. CDR1 and CDR2 from the germline V gene are MNHNS and SASEGT. V was cut by 3 bases and J by 6 bases, with 14 bases left in between. The CDR3 loop reads CASSDQGGVAGELFF. The CDR3 nucleotides are TGTGCCAGCAGTGATCAGGGCGGAGTGGCCGGGGAGCTGTTTTTT.

The V and J genes are TRBV25-1 and TRBJ1-1; D gene unclear. CDR3 length: 11 residues. CDR1 and CDR2 from the germline V gene are MGHDK and SYGVNS. V lost 4 bases to trimming and J lost 6 bases, with 6 bases between them. CDR3 protein: CASSVGAEAFF. The CDR3 DNA follows: TGTGCCAGCAGTGTCGGGGCTGAAGCTTTCTTT.

V usage is TRBV4-3 and J usage is TRBJ1-4, with TRBD1 matching 7 bases. CDR3 length equals 15 residues. V lost 4 bases to trimming and J lost 7 bases; unmatched junction nucleotides: 9. Germline V gene data show CDR1 as LGHNA and CDR2 as YSLEER. The CDR3 loop reads CASSRTGEVGEKLFF. The CDR3 bases are TGCGCCAGCAGCCGCACAGGGGAGGTGGGTGAAAAACTGTTTTTT.

This chain links TRBV18 with TRBJ1-2, with 11 bases aligning to TRBD1. This CDR3 contains 15 residues. CDR1 and CDR2 (germline): KGHSH, LQKENI. The ends lost 2 bases at V and 2 bases at J; junction bases unmatched: 1. CDR3 protein: CASSPGQGANYGYTF. For the CDR3, the DNA is TGTGCCAGCTCACCAGGACAGGGGGCGAACTATGGCTACACCTTC.

V is TRBV28 and J is TRBJ1-6, with TRBD1 matching over 9 bases. This CDR3 has 16 residues. CDR1 and CDR2 from the germline V gene are MDHEN and SYDVKM. The V and J ends lost 4 bases and 4 bases, in that order; junction bases with no gene match: 5. CDR3: CASSSTGTGYNSPLHF. CDR3 DNA sequence: TGTGCCAGCAGTTCAACCGGGACAGGGTATAATTCACCCCTCCACTTT.

The chain uses TRBV5-1 and TRBJ1-5; D ambiguous. Germline lookup yields CDR1 SGHRS and CDR2 YFSETQ. The CDR3 spans 13 residues. V was cut by 0 bases and J by 4 bases, with 5 bases left in between. This CDR3 reads CASSLAVNQPQHF. The CDR3 DNA is TGCGCCAGCAGCTTGGCGGTAAATCAGCCCCAGCATTTT. The full variable domain, its missing parts supplied by reference TRBV5-1 and TRBJ1-5, is KAGVTQTPRYLIKTRGQQVTLSCSPISGHRSVSWYQQTPGQGLQFLFEYFSETQRNKGNFPGRFSGRQFSNSRSEMNVSTLELGDSALYLCASSLAVNQPQHFGDGTRLSIL.

The chain recombines TRBV4-3 with TRBJ2-1, with D perhaps TRBD1 (5 bases). V dropped 0 bases and J dropped 5 bases, with 5 bases sitting between them. Germline-derived CDR1 and CDR2 are LGHNA and YSLEER. The CDR3 sequence is 13 residues long. The CDR3 sequence is CASSQEQDNEQFF. The DNA for the CDR3 is TGCGCCAGCAGCCAAGAACAGGACAATGAGCAGTTCTTC.

V and J are TRBV28 and TRBJ1-2, with no clear D. CDR3 size: 12 residues. The V gene lost 10 bases and the J gene lost 6 bases, with 15 bases spanning the gap. Germline assignment: CDR1 MDHEN and CDR2 SYDVKM. The CDR3 is CATETIRDGYTF. The DNA of the CDR3 is TGTGCCACCGAGACTATCCGGGATGGCTACACCTTC.

The chain combines TRBV4-1 with TRBJ2-1; tentative D call: TRBD2 (7 bases). V shed 0 bases and J shed 8 bases, with 14 bases lying between them. The V gene's germline CDR1 is MGHRA and CDR2 YSYEKL. The CDR3 spans 15 residues. In nucleotides, the CDR3 is TGCGCCAGCAGCCAAGAGTGGGGGGGCGTTTATGAGCAGTTCTTC. It translates to CASSQEWGGVYEQFF.

This chain links TRBV27 with TRBJ2-3; 8 bases line up with TRBD2. Per germline, CDR1 MNHEY and CDR2 SMNVEV (reference sequence). The CDR3 runs to 15 residues. V gave up 6 bases and J gave up 4 bases; unmatched junction bases: 9. CDR3 in DNA: TGTGCCAGCAGCCTAGGTCGGGGGGGCGCAGATACGCAGTATTTT. Amino acid sequence: CASSLGRGGADTQYF.

V gene TRBV19 combines with J gene TRBJ2-1, with 10 bases fitting TRBD2. Germline V gives CDR1 LNHDA, CDR2 SQIVND (reference sequence). The V segment lost 4 bases and the J segment 7 bases; nucleotides outside the gene matches: 10. CDR3 length: 16 amino acids. The CDR3 reads CASSSSAGGPGNEQFF. The CDR3 DNA is TGTGCCAGTAGTAGCTCAGCGGGAGGGCCGGGGAATGAGCAGTTCTTC. Looking up the rest from reference TRBV19 and TRBJ2-1 gives the full variable domain: DGGITQSPKYLFRKEGQNVTLSCEQNLNHDAMYWYRQDPGQGLRLIYYSQIVNDFQKGDIAEGYSVSREKKESFPLTVTSAQKNPTAFYLCASSSSAGGPGNEQFFGPGTRLTVL.

In its sample, this clone was seen a few times. This chain uses TRBV9 with TRBJ2-5; D may be TRBD1 (6 bases). Germline V gives CDR1 SGDLS, CDR2 YYNGEE. The CDR3 is 13 residues long. The V and J ends lost 3 bases and 3 bases respectively, with 9 bases between them. The CDR3: CASSARTEETQYF. CDR3 coding DNA: TGTGCCAGCAGCGCTAGGACAGAAGAGACCCAGTACTTC. The variable domain in full, with the rest retrieved from reference TRBV9 and TRBJ2-5, is DSGVTQTPKHLITATGQRVTLRCSPRSGDLSVYWYQQSLDQGLQFLIQYYNGEERAKGNILERFSAQQFPDLHSELNLSSLELGDSALYFCASSARTEETQYFGPGTRLLVL.

The chain employs TRBV7-9 and TRBJ2-5, with 7 nucleotides matching TRBD1. The CDR3 covers 14 residues. V gave up 5 bases and J gave up 0 bases; unmatched junction bases: 3. Germline lookup yields CDR1 SEHNR and CDR2 FQNEAQ (reference sequence). The CDR3 nucleotides are TGTGCCAGCAGCCAGGGACAGTACCAAGAGACCCAGTACTTC. Amino acid sequence: CASSQGQYQETQYF.

CDR3 DNA: TGTGCCAGCAGCCAAGCACAGGGGCAGGACACCGGGGAGCTGTTTTTT. As protein: CASSQAQGQDTGELFF. This chain links TRBV4-2 with TRBJ2-2; 7 nucleotides line up with TRBD1. V was clipped by 1 base and J by 3 bases; unmatched bases: 5. The germline V gene has CDR1 LGHNA and CDR2 YNFKEQ. The CDR3 consists of 16 residues.

This chain connects TRBV30 to TRBJ2-5; perhaps TRBD1 as D (6 bases). V was cut by 1 base and J by 6 bases, with 12 bases left in between. The CDR3 covers 13 residues. The germline gives CDR1 GTSNPN, CDR2 SVGIG (reference sequence). CDR3 protein: CAWSAGESKTQYF. The DNA of the CDR3 is TGTGCCTGGAGTGCAGGGGAATCCAAGACCCAGTACTTC.

This rearrangement joins TRBV13 to TRBJ2-2, with D unclear. V was trimmed by 5 bases and J by 6 bases, leaving 10 bases between them. The germline V gene has CDR1 PRHDT and CDR2 FYEKMQ (reference sequence). This CDR3 contains 13 residues. CDR3 loop: CASSDTWAGELFF. Here the CDR3 DNA reads TGTGCCAGCAGCGACACATGGGCCGGGGAGCTGTTTTTT.